The rows below give T cell receptor beta chains drawn from one sample of a study of spatial heterogeneity in lung cancer. TCRdb processed the 5' RACE reads anew with MiXCR; each CDR3 protein has one entry. The table has over a thousand distinct CDR3 sequences, around 24% seen once. The sequenced sample was lung tumor tissue, obtained at surgery. The receptors shown here come from a male donor with early-stage non-small cell lung cancer. The CDR3 runs from the conserved cysteine through the conserved F or W. D genes are given only for firm matches. Part of the rows lack a size; the others show once, few, many or a class for expanded clones.

j_call clone_size d_call v_call cdr3_aa cdr3_nt
TRBJ2-2 . . TRBV7-8 CASSRQTNTGELFF TGTGCCAGCAGCAGACAAACAAACACCGGGGAGCTGTTTTTT
TRBJ2-2 . TRBD2 TRBV7-2 CARPSGGLRTGELFF TGTGCCAGACCTAGCGGGGGATTAAGGACCGGGGAGCTGTTTTTT
TRBJ2-7 medium-sized . TRBV7-9 CASSSQQSISLHEQYF TGTGCCAGCAGCTCCCAGCAATCTATAAGCTTACACGAGCAGTACTTC
TRBJ2-5 medium-sized . TRBV18 CASSPGQYQETQYF TGTGCCAGCTCACCTGGACAGTACCAAGAGACCCAGTACTTC
TRBJ2-3 medium-sized TRBD1 TRBV19 CASSPAGTGGRTDTQYF TGTGCCAGTAGTCCCGCCGGGACAGGGGGCCGTACAGATACGCAGTATTTT
TRBJ1-2 large TRBD1 TRBV6-5 CASRQGAGYGYTF TGTGCCAGTAGACAGGGGGCTGGCTATGGCTACACCTTC
TRBJ1-2 medium-sized . TRBV7-2 CASSLGPGTYGYTF TGTGCCAGCAGCTTAGGGCCAGGGACCTATGGCTACACCTTC
TRBJ2-2 medium-sized . TRBV7-2 CASSSGGASSGGAIRELFF TGTGCCAGCAGTTCAGGGGGCGCAAGTAGCGGGGGCGCTATTAGGGAGCTGTTTTTT
TRBJ1-5 large . TRBV19 CASMDGGNQPQHF TGTGCCAGTATGGATGGGGGGAATCAGCCCCAGCATTTT
TRBJ2-7 large . TRBV6-6 CASSYRLASYEQYF TGTGCCAGCAGTTACAGACTGGCCTCCTACGAGCAGTACTTC
TRBJ1-1 large TRBD1 TRBV2 CASSVEKSQGADTEAFF TGTGCCAGCAGTGTCGAGAAGTCACAGGGGGCTGACACTGAAGCTTTCTTT
TRBJ2-2 large . TRBV20-1 CSARDHMRGLDTGELFF TGCAGTGCTAGAGATCACATGAGGGGATTAGACACCGGGGAGCTGTTTTTT
TRBJ2-7 few TRBD1 TRBV6-2/TRBV6-3 CASSYAGTGEQYF TGTGCCAGCAGTTACGCCGGGACAGGCGAGCAGTACTTC
TRBJ2-1 medium-sized TRBD2 TRBV20-1 CSAEGTSGVNEQFF TGCAGTGCTGAAGGGACTAGCGGGGTTAATGAGCAGTTCTTC
TRBJ2-1 . TRBD2 TRBV20-1 CSATRLAGAYNEQFF TGCAGTGCTACGAGACTAGCGGGAGCCTACAATGAGCAGTTCTTC
TRBJ2-5 medium-sized TRBD1 TRBV4-1 CASSQPGTGGETQYF TGCGCCAGCAGCCAACCCGGGACAGGGGGAGAGACCCAGTACTTC
TRBJ2-2 . TRBD1 TRBV6-5 CASSWTGDTGELFF TGTGCCAGCAGTTGGACAGGGGACACCGGGGAGCTGTTTTTT
TRBJ1-3 medium-sized . TRBV4-2 CASSLRQAYFSSGNTIYF TGTGCCAGCAGCCTCCGCCAGGCTTATTTTTCCTCTGGAAACACCATATATTTT
TRBJ2-3 many . TRBV5-1 CASSRTARADTQYF TGCGCCAGCAGCCGGACAGCTCGGGCAGATACGCAGTATTTT
TRBJ2-2 few . TRBV12-3/TRBV12-4 CASRTANTGELFF TGTGCCAGCAGGACAGCGAACACCGGGGAGCTGTTTTTT
TRBJ2-1 medium-sized . TRBV5-1 CASSDGGTYNEQFF TGCGCCAGCAGCGATGGGGGGACCTACAATGAGCAGTTCTTC
TRBJ2-7 many TRBD1 TRBV19 CASSPDRAYEQYF TGTGCCAGTAGTCCGGACAGGGCCTACGAGCAGTACTTC
TRBJ2-7 large TRBD2 TRBV4-2 CASSQDLTSGIHEQYF TGTGCCAGCAGCCAAGATTTGACTAGCGGGATCCACGAGCAGTACTTC
TRBJ1-6 few TRBD1 TRBV20-1 CSAWFRDRNSPLHF TGCAGTGCTTGGTTCCGGGACAGAAATTCACCCCTCCACTTT
TRBJ2-5 large . TRBV20-1 CSARDRERVFQETQYF TGCAGTGCTAGAGATCGGGAAAGGGTTTTTCAAGAGACCCAGTACTTC
TRBJ2-2 . . TRBV27 CASSLIEGGLAGELFF TGTGCCAGCAGTTTAATCGAGGGAGGCCTGGCCGGGGAGCTGTTTTTT
TRBJ1-6 . . TRBV4-1 CASSQDRARSSYNSPLHF TGCGCCAGCAGCCAAGATAGGGCAAGGAGCTCCTATAATTCACCCCTCCACTTT
TRBJ1-2 . . TRBV3-1 CASSPQILYGYTF TGTGCCAGCAGCCCGCAGATACTATATGGCTACACCTTC
TRBJ2-2 . . TRBV28 CASRSTGAGVSGELFF TGTGCCAGCAGGTCTACGGGGGCGGGAGTGTCCGGGGAGCTGTTTTTT
TRBJ2-1 medium-sized TRBD2 TRBV6-6 CASSYSETSGKNEQFF TGTGCCAGCAGTTACTCCGAGACTAGCGGAAAGAATGAGCAGTTCTTC
TRBJ2-3 medium-sized . TRBV2 CASSARGRGPRGSDTQYF TGTGCCAGCAGTGCCCGGGGGAGGGGGCCTAGGGGTTCAGATACGCAGTATTTT
TRBJ2-4 medium-sized . TRBV6-2/TRBV6-3 CASSYSLAKNIQYF TGTGCCAGCAGTTACTCGTTGGCCAAAAACATTCAGTACTTC
TRBJ2-1 . . TRBV6-6 CASSYGVGPYEQFF TGTGCCAGCAGTTACGGGGTCGGTCCCTATGAGCAGTTCTTC
TRBJ1-3 . . TRBV7-2 CASSDAGNTIYF TGTGCCAGCAGCGATGCCGGAAACACCATATATTTT
TRBJ2-1 many TRBD1 TRBV7-9 CASSPRTGGAKSPYNEQFF TGTGCCAGCAGCCCGAGGACAGGGGGCGCGAAGTCCCCCTACAATGAGCAGTTCTTC
TRBJ1-1 . . TRBV28 CASSFMAGDTEAFF TGTGCCAGCAGTTTTATGGCAGGGGACACTGAAGCTTTCTTT
TRBJ2-5 medium-sized . TRBV2 CASSDSATRETQYF TGTGCCAGCAGTGATTCGGCCACGAGAGAGACCCAGTACTTC
TRBJ2-7 . . TRBV6-5 CASSYNGNYEQYF TGTGCCAGCAGTTACAACGGCAACTACGAGCAGTACTTC
TRBJ2-1 few . TRBV7-9 CASSLRTETYNEQFF TGTGCCAGCAGCCTACGGACGGAAACCTACAATGAGCAGTTCTTC
TRBJ2-7 . . TRBV7-2 CASSLGTSFREQYF TGTGCCAGCAGCTTAGGGACAAGCTTTCGGGAGCAGTACTTC
TRBJ2-2 large . TRBV2 CASKGDGSRTGELFF TGTGCCAGCAAGGGTGACGGGAGTAGGACCGGGGAGCTGTTTTTT
TRBJ1-1 large . TRBV6-5 CASSYWGENTEAFF TGTGCCAGCAGTTACTGGGGGGAAAACACTGAAGCTTTCTTT
TRBJ2-7 medium-sized . TRBV4-3 CASSQDTRGFYEQYF TGCGCCAGCAGCCAAGATACCAGGGGTTTCTACGAGCAGTACTTC
TRBJ2-7 few . TRBV27 CASSLSVQAYEQYF TGTGCCAGCAGTTTATCGGTCCAAGCCTACGAGCAGTACTTC
TRBJ1-3 medium-sized . TRBV7-2 CASSIGNRPNTIYF TGTGCCAGCAGCATAGGGAATCGTCCGAACACCATATATTTT
TRBJ1-2 medium-sized TRBD1 TRBV19 CASSSTTGGKNYGYTF TGTGCCAGTAGCTCAACTACAGGGGGGAAAAACTATGGCTACACCTTC
TRBJ2-5 medium-sized . TRBV15 CATSRGQFQETQYF TGTGCCACCAGCAGAGGACAGTTTCAAGAGACCCAGTACTTC